This T cell receptor (beta chain) was observed in a study of blood T cell repertoires in COVID-19. Study context: The origin of the acute and convalescent COVID-19 samples was the United States, Italy and Spain.

The table came from immunoSEQ multiplex PCR; TCRdb's copy has only in-frame clones and leaves some out. The sample has about 360,000 clones, 75% to 90% seen once. Sequencing was performed on peripheral blood. This TCR was sampled from a woman aged 55-75 years with COVID-19, enrolled during active disease.

CDR3: CASSLTGGHGETQYF. In DNA form, the CDR3 reads TGTGCCAGCAGCTTGACGGGGGGGCACGGAGAGACCCAGTACTTC. The chain couples TRBV7-2 to TRBJ2-5, with 8 bases identical to TRBD2. This CDR3 has 15 amino acids. V lost 3 bases and J lost 4; bases outside the gene matches: 7. The germline gives CDR1 SGHTA, CDR2 FQGNSA.